The 2 T cell receptor beta chains presented below share a single source sample, sequenced in a study of neoadjuvant anti-PD-1 for oral cavity cancer (dated by TCRdb to about 2021). The time point label of this sample denotes: before neoadjuvant nivolumab. Preparation of the library involved the immunoSEQ multiplex PCR assay. The table comes from immuneACCESS by way of TCRdb, which keeps in-frame sequences with V and J called. Part of the clones is missing from these tables; in studies checked, under half for an unresolved V gene and the rest for unknown reasons. For this sample the table gives approximately 72,000 clones, of which 83% were detected only once. Clones ranked in the top ten supply approximately 3% of the sample. This material consisted of PBMCs, taken before nivolumab (anti-PD-1) treatment. Receptor source: a person aged 35-80 years with oral cavity squamous cell carcinoma.

This clone has more than one count but fewer than ten. CDR3 DNA: TGTGCCATCAGTGAAGAACGGTTAAATCAGCCCCAGCATTTT. Translating it yields CAISEERLNQPQHF. The genes are TRBV10-3 and TRBJ1-5; D not resolved. CDR1 is ENHRY and CDR2 is SYGVKD in the germline V gene. The CDR3 runs to 14 residues. Deletions cut 3 bases from V and 4 bases from J, with 10 bases between.

This clone was seen only once. The chain carries TRBV6-6 and TRBJ1-2, with 7 positions matching TRBD1. The CDR3 covers 16 residues. Trimming took 6 bases from V and 2 from J; bases not matched to a gene: 12. Germline V CDR1 and CDR2: MNHNY, SVGAGI (reference sequence). The CDR3 DNA sequence: TGTGCCAGCAGACAACAGGGGCGAACCCGCAACTATGGCTACACCTTC. Protein sequence: CASRQQGRTRNYGYTF.